This T cell receptor beta chain emerged from a study of post-analysis software for immune sequencing data. The overall study: Relapsing-remitting, secondary progressive and progressive-relapsing forms of multiple sclerosis all featured among disease courses. Points from the study as a whole: Compared with controls, patients had more of about 5 TRBV segments, including TRBV5-6, TRBV5-1 and TRBV20-1. Controls had significantly higher normalized Chao1 diversity than multiple sclerosis patients. Strong co-clustering by F measure linked samples that shared a preparation batch.

CDR1 DFQATT and CDR2 SNEGSKA come from the germline V gene (reference sequence). V dropped 3 bases and J dropped 5 bases, with 10 bases sitting between them. CDR3 size: 12 residues. cDNA libraries for TCR beta contained unique molecular identifiers. T cells numbering about 1 to 10 million gave rise to some 500,000 cDNA molecules. TCRdb re-called the PCR reads with MiXCR, one entry per CDR3 protein. The data hold fewer than 900,000 distinct CDR3 sequences, with 46% observed a single time. Remarks on this clonotype: Its antigen remains unknown.

The chain recombines TRBV20-1 with TRBJ1-1, with D possibly matching TRBD1 (5 bases). This receptor was identified in a girl aged 10 to 17 with multiple sclerosis. The sequenced material came from blood. In DNA form, the CDR3 reads TGCAGTGCTAGTGGGGGTTCGACTGAAGCTTTCTTT. This translates into CSASGGSTEAFF.